The 28 T cell receptor beta chains reported below all come from one sample, sequenced in a study of blood T cell repertoires in COVID-19. TCRdb keeps only in-frame clones here, not all; method: immunoSEQ multiplex PCR. Seen here are 55,000 to 65,000 clones, roughly 90% observed once, and the top ten hold more than 9%. Sample: peripheral blood. These receptors were obtained from a woman aged 80 or over with active COVID-19.

V and J are TRBV3-1 (or the pseudogene TRBV3-2) and TRBJ1-3, with TRBD1 matching over 8 bases. V lost 7 bases, J lost 3 bases, and 11 bases stayed unmatched. This CDR3 region has 16 residues. Germline CDR1 is LGHDT and CDR2 is YNNKEL (reference sequence). This CDR3 reads CASKKTTGEVGNTIYF. In DNA, the CDR3 is TGTGCCAGCAAAAAAACGACAGGGGAGGTTGGAAACACCATATATTTT.

V gene TRBV19 combines with J gene TRBJ1-6, with a tentative D call TRBD1 (5 bases). Germline V lookup: CDR1 LNHDA, CDR2 SQIVND (reference sequence). CDR3 length equals 15 residues. V lost 1 base and J lost 9, with 13 bases in between. CDR3 in amino acids: CASSIAAGLGSPLHF. CDR3 nucleotide sequence: TGTGCCAGTAGTATAGCAGCAGGGCTAGGTTCACCCCTCCACTTT.

The V call is TRBV11-1, the J call TRBJ2-3; D perhaps matches TRBD2 (6 bases). The germline CDR1 and CDR2 sequences are SGHAT and FQDESV (reference sequence). V lost 5 bases, J lost 2 bases, and 17 bases lay in between. CDR3 size: 16 residues. Written as DNA, the CDR3 is TGTGCCAGCAGCCCCCGGGGAGGTGGTTTCACAGATACGCAGTATTTT. This sequence encodes CASSPRGGGFTDTQYF. The whole variable domain, filled in from reference TRBV11-1 and TRBJ2-3, reads EAEVAQSPRYKITEKSQAVAFWCDPISGHATLYWYRQILGQGPELLVQFQDESVVDDSQLPKDRFSAERLKGVDSTLKIQPAELGDSAMYLCASSPRGGGFTDTQYFGPGTRLTVL.

This rearrangement joins TRBV5-6 to TRBJ2-1; 7 positions match TRBD1. Unmatched junction bases numbered 10, after V lost 5 bases and J lost 2 bases. The germline CDR1 and CDR2 sequences are SGHDT and YYEEEE. CDR3 length equals 16 residues. For the CDR3, the DNA is TGTGCCAGCAGTTCTCCGGGACAGAGGCCCTACAATGAGCAGTTCTTC. This encodes CASSSPGQRPYNEQFF.

The DNA of the CDR3 is TGTGCCAGCAGCCAAGTGGGCAGGAACTCTGGAAACACCATATATTTT. This gives the protein CASSQVGRNSGNTIYF. The rearrangement uses TRBV4-2 and TRBJ1-3; D unclear. Trimming pared 1 base from V and 0 bases from J, leaving 10 bases between. The CDR3 is 16 residues long. Germline V gives CDR1 LGHNA, CDR2 YNFKEQ.

As to this clone: Other DNA sequences in the same sample also yield this CDR3. The chain uses TRBV30 and TRBJ2-7; tentatively, D is TRBD2 (5 bases). CDR1 and CDR2 from the germline V gene are GTSNPN and SVGIG (reference sequence). The CDR3 loop spans 10 amino acids. The germline V and J ends were trimmed by 5 bases and 5 bases, with 7 bases remaining between them. DNA for the CDR3: TGTGCCTGGGGACTCCACGAGCAGTACTTC. Its protein is CAWGLHEQYF.

This sequence joins TRBV25-1 and TRBJ2-7; D may be TRBD2 (5 bases). The CDR3 extends over 12 amino acids. Trimming pared 6 bases from V and 3 bases from J, leaving 9 bases between. The germline gives CDR1 MGHDK, CDR2 SYGVNS. CDR3 DNA: TGTGCCAGCAGAGCGGACGGCTACGAGCAGTACTTC. It yields the protein CASRADGYEQYF.

V is TRBV4-1 and J is TRBJ2-7; 7 positions match TRBD2. With V trimmed by 0 bases and J by 6 bases, 8 bases remained unmatched. This CDR3 is 15 amino acids long. The germline CDR1 and CDR2 sequences are MGHRA and YSYEKL. CDR3 in amino acids: CASSQDPLAVAEQYF. DNA for the CDR3: TGCGCCAGCAGCCAAGATCCTCTAGCGGTGGCCGAGCAGTACTTC.

The gene calls are TRBV19 and TRBJ2-1; tentatively, D is TRBD2 (5 bases). The germline V gene encodes CDR1 LNHDA and CDR2 SQIVND (reference sequence). There are 17 residues in the CDR3. V was clipped by 7 bases and J by 5 bases, with 24 bases between them. The CDR3 protein is CASTPGSRAGENNEQFF. CDR3 bases: TGTGCCAGTACCCCCGGGTCGAGGGCCGGCGAGAACAATGAGCAGTTCTTC.

CDR3 in DNA: TGTGCCAGCAGTGAAGCGTTGTATTGGACTAGCGGGGAGTTAGGCAATGAGCAGTTCTTC. Its protein is CASSEALYWTSGELGNEQFF. The genes are TRBV6-1 and TRBJ2-1; 12 bases agree with TRBD2. Germline-derived CDR1 and CDR2 are MNHNS and SASEGT. Losses at the gene ends were 0 bases for V and 6 bases for J; bases not matched to a gene: 15. This CDR3 has 20 amino acids.

This sequence joins TRBV28 and TRBJ1-1, with D hard to call. This CDR3 contains 12 residues. Germline V gives CDR1 MDHEN, CDR2 SYDVKM. V lost 6 bases and J 8 bases, leaving 13 bases between the germline ends. The CDR3 DNA reads TGTGCCAGCAGCTTAGTGGCCTTGGAAGCTTTCTTT. Its translation: CASSLVALEAFF.

V is TRBV2 and J is TRBJ2-1; TRBD1 matches at 7 bases. The CDR3 is 14 residues long. The junction had 14 bases not matched to a gene; V was cut back by 11 bases and J by 7 bases. Per the germline V gene, CDR1 is SNHLY and CDR2 is FYNNEI. The CDR3 is CAGRTGTRANEQFF. CDR3 bases: TGTGCCGGACGGACAGGTACGAGGGCGAATGAGCAGTTCTTC.

The CDR3: CASSQESGAGELFF. DNA for the CDR3: TGTGCCAGCAGCCAAGAATCAGGGGCCGGGGAGCTGTTTTTT. This chain links TRBV14 with TRBJ2-2, with D tentatively TRBD1 (6 bases). V lost 0 bases to trimming and J lost 6 bases, with 8 bases between them. Germline V gives CDR1 SGHDN, CDR2 FVKESK. The CDR3 is made up of 14 amino acids.

Here the CDR3 reads CASRSSGSWDEQFF. The CDR3 DNA reads as TGTGCCAGCAGAAGTAGCGGGAGCTGGGATGAGCAGTTCTTC. V gene TRBV6-5 combines with J gene TRBJ2-1, with 9 bases matching TRBD2. The CDR3 loop spans 14 amino acids. The germline CDR1 and CDR2 sequences are MNHEY and SVGAGI. The V gene end was trimmed by 6 bases and the J gene end by 8 bases; junction bases not matched to a gene: 8.

CDR3 residues: CASSQPAGLAGYEQFF. DNA for the CDR3: TGTGCCAGCAGCCAACCAGCCGGACTAGCGGGATATGAGCAGTTCTTC. The gene calls are TRBV3-1 (or the pseudogene TRBV3-2) and TRBJ2-1, with 12 bases matching TRBD2. The CDR3 spans 16 residues. CDR1 is LGHDT and CDR2 is YNNKEL in the germline V gene (reference sequence). The V gene end was trimmed by 2 bases and the J gene end by 8 bases; junction bases not matched to a gene: 7.

CDR3: CASSAWPMGEGTEAFF. The CDR3 DNA sequence: TGTGCCAGCAGTGCATGGCCTATGGGGGAGGGGACTGAAGCTTTCTTT. The J gene is TRBJ1-1, the V gene TRBV6-1; the D gene is possibly TRBD1 (5 bases). Germline assignment: CDR1 MNHNS and CDR2 SASEGT. This CDR3 has 16 amino acids. V dropped 4 bases and J dropped 5 bases, with 20 bases sitting between them.

V is TRBV28 and J is TRBJ2-5; D is perhaps TRBD1 (6 bases). The CDR3 runs 16 residues. Germline V gives CDR1 MDHEN, CDR2 SYDVKM. Trimming removed 3 bases at V and 5 bases at J, with 19 bases between. The CDR3 loop reads CASSFAGAAKTETQYF. CDR3 nucleotides: TGTGCCAGCAGTTTCGCAGGGGCGGCGAAGACGGAGACCCAGTACTTC.

V usage is TRBV9 and J usage is TRBJ1-3; weak D call: TRBD1 (5 bases). V gave up 4 bases and J gave up 0 bases, with 11 bases separating them. The V gene's germline CDR1 is SGDLS and CDR2 YYNGEE. The CDR3 is 15 residues long. The CDR3 protein is CASSPRGGSGNTIYF. DNA for the CDR3: TGTGCCAGCAGCCCTCGGGGGGGCTCTGGAAACACCATATATTTT.

The V call is TRBV11-3, the J call TRBJ2-1, with TRBD1 matching over 11 bases. CDR3 length: 16 amino acids. Germline trimming cut 5 bases from V and 10 bases from J; bases unmatched to any gene: 13. CDR1 is SGHNT and CDR2 is YENEEA in the germline V gene. The CDR3 DNA reads TGTGCCAGCAGCCTACGGACAGGGGGCGGTTGGGAGGAGCAGTTCTTC. Translation: CASSLRTGGGWEEQFF.

The chain carries TRBV5-1 and TRBJ2-7; 9 bases fit TRBD1. With V trimmed by 4 bases and J by 5 bases, 10 bases remained unmatched. Germline CDR1 reads SGHRS; CDR2 reads YFSETQ. This CDR3 comprises 15 residues. This CDR3 reads CASSPGQGYKNEQYF. The CDR3 coding sequence is TGCGCCAGCAGCCCGGGACAGGGCTATAAAAACGAGCAGTACTTC.

This sequence joins TRBV5-1 and TRBJ2-1; 11 nucleotides match TRBD2. The CDR3 has 15 amino acids. Germline V lookup: CDR1 SGHRS, CDR2 YFSETQ. V lost 0 bases, J lost 7 bases, and 3 bases stayed unmatched. The CDR3 region is CASSLVASGGNEQFF. CDR3 DNA sequence: TGCGCCAGCAGCTTGGTCGCTAGCGGGGGGAATGAGCAGTTCTTC.

The gene calls are TRBV6-6 and TRBJ1-4; unclear D gene. V dropped 0 bases and J dropped 0 bases, with 5 bases sitting between them. This CDR3 contains 15 residues. In germline, CDR1 is MNHNY, CDR2 SVGAGI (reference sequence). CDR3 sequence reads: CASSYSSSTNEKLFF. The CDR3 DNA sequence: TGTGCCAGCAGTTACTCATCATCAACTAATGAAAAACTGTTTTTT.

This clone was seen once. V and J are TRBV7-9 and TRBJ2-7; tentatively, D is TRBD2 (7 bases). V was clipped by 5 bases and J by 7 bases, with 21 bases between them. The CDR3 spans 15 residues. CDR1 is SEHNR, CDR2 FQNEAQ, per germline (reference sequence). CDR3 coding DNA: TGTGCCAGCAGCCCAGGTTCCGGGGGGCATAAGGAGCAGTACGTC. Its translation is CASSPGSGGHKEQYV.

This chain links TRBV7-9 with TRBJ1-3; D remains ambiguous. The germline V gene has CDR1 SEHNR and CDR2 FQNEAQ (reference sequence). Deletions cut 1 base from V and 2 bases from J, with 12 bases between. The CDR3 sequence is 16 residues long. As DNA, the CDR3 is TGTGCCAGCAGCTTAGGGAGGAGGACGACTGGAAACACCATATATTTT. This codes for CASSLGRRTTGNTIYF.

The chain uses TRBV5-1 and TRBJ2-5, with a tentative D call TRBD1 (6 bases). Germline V gene lookup returns CDR1 SGHRS and CDR2 YFSETQ. This CDR3 has 14 residues. The germline V and J ends were trimmed by 4 bases and 0 bases, with 10 bases remaining between them. The CDR3 loop reads CASSSGQHQETQYF. The CDR3 DNA is TGCGCCAGCAGCAGTGGACAGCACCAAGAGACCCAGTACTTC.

The V gene is TRBV5-1, the J gene TRBJ1-6; 7 nucleotides line up with TRBD1. Trimming removed 0 bases from V and 8 bases from J; junction bases left unmatched: 5. CDR1 and CDR2 (germline): SGHRS, YFSETQ. This CDR3 is 15 amino acids long. The CDR3 region is CASSLAGDSYSPLHF. The CDR3 coding sequence is TGCGCCAGCAGCTTGGCCGGGGACAGCTATTCACCCCTCCACTTT.

The V call is TRBV5-1, the J call TRBJ2-2, with 9 bases matching TRBD1. Trimming cost V 7 bases and J 4 bases; bases outside gene matches: 5. The CDR3 sequence is 14 residues long. The germline CDR1 and CDR2 sequences are SGHRS and YFSETQ. The CDR3: CASFRTGVTGELFF. In nucleotides, the CDR3 is TGCGCCAGCTTTCGGACAGGGGTCACCGGGGAGCTGTTTTTT.

This clone has more than one count but fewer than ten. V usage is TRBV28 and J usage is TRBJ1-2; D remains unclear. Germline V gene data show CDR1 as MDHEN and CDR2 as SYDVKM. The CDR3 extends over 17 amino acids. The V gene lost 2 bases and the J gene lost 1 base, with 17 bases spanning the gap. The CDR3 protein is CASSLGRTALINYGYTF. DNA of the CDR3: TGTGCCAGCAGTTTAGGGAGGACGGCACTTATTAACTATGGCTACACCTTC.